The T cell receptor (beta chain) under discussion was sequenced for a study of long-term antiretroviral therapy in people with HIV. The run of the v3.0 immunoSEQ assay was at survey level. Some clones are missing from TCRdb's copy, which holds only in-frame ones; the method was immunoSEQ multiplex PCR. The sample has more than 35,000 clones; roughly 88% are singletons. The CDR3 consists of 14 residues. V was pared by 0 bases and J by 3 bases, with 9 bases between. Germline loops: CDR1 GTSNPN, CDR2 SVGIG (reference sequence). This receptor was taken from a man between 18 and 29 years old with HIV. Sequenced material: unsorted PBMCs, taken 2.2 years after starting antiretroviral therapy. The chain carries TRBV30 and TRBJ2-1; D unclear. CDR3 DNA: TGTGCCTGGAGTGTGGGTCCGGTCTACAATGAGCAGTTCTTC. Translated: CAWSVGPVYNEQFF. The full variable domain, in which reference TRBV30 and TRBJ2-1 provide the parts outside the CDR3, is SQTIHQWPATLVQPVGSPLSLECTVEGTSNPNLYWYRQAAGRGLQLLFYSVGIGQISSEVPQNLSASRPQDRQFILSSKKLLLSDSGFYLCAWSVGPVYNEQFFGPGTRLTVL.